Listed here is a single T cell receptor (beta chain). Under the authors' procedure: Estimated nucleated cell counts came from reference gene primer amplification. Sequencing used immunoSEQ multiplex PCR; TCRdb keeps in-frame clones, though not all of them. V and J calls and clone size are given by that table; D and trimming were obtained from the DNA. In the table there are nearly 90,000 clones, 90% of which are singletons. The CDR3 runs 16 residues. J gave up 0 bases and V 5 bases, and 10 bases lay outside the gene matches. Germline CDR1 SGHAT, CDR2 FQNNGV. The data are from a study of blood T cell repertoires in COVID-19. Looking at the study overall: The origin of the acute and convalescent COVID-19 samples was the United States, Italy and Spain. The analysed material was cDNA or gDNA that came from T cells, B-cell-depleted T cells, or PBMCs.

Patients in Seattle were enrolled during active infection, then followed longitudinally. The sample consisted of peripheral blood. The TCR originated in a man between 18 and 29 years old with COVID-19, enrolled during active disease. The chain carries TRBV11-2 and TRBJ2-7, with 7 bases fitting TRBD1. CDR3 sequence (DNA): TGTGCCAGCAGCAAAGGGGGCGGGCAGATCTCCTACGAGCAGTACTTC. Translated, it gives CASSKGGGQISYEQYF.